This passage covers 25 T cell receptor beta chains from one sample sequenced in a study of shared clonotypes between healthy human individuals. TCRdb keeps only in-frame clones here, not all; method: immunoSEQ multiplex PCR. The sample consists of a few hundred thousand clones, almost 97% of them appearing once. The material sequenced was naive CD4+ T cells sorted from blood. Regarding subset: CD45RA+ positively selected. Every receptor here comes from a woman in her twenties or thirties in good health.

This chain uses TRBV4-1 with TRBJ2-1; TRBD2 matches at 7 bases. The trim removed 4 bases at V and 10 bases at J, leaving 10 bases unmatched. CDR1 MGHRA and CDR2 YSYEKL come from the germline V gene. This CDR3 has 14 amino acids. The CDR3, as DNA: TGCGCCAGCAGCCCGGGACTATCCTCGAGGGAGCAGTTCTTC. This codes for CASSPGLSSREQFF.

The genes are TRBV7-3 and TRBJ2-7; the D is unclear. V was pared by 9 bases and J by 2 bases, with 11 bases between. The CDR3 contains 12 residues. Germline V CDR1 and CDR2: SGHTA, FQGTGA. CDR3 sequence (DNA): TGTGCCAGTACAGCCCCGACCTACGAGCAGTACTTC. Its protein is CASTAPTYEQYF. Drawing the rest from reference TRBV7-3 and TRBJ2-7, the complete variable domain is GAGVSQTPSNKVTEKGKYVELRCDPISGHTALYWYRQSLGQGPEFLIYFQGTGAADDSGLPNDRFFAVRPEGSVSTLKIQRTERGDSAVYLCASTAPTYEQYFGPGTRLTVT.

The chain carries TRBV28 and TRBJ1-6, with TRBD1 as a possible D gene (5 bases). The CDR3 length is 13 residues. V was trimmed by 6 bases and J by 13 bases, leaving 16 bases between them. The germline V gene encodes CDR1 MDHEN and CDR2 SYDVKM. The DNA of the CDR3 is TGTGCCAGCAGCCCTCCCCCAGGGACCCCCCTCCACTTT. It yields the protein CASSPPPGTPLHF.

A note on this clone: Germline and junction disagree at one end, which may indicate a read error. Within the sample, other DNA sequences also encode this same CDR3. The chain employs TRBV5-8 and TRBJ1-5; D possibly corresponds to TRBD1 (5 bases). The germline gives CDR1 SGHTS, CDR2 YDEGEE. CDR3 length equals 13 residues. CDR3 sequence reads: CASRGRGNQPQHF. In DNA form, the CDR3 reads TGTGCCAGCAGGGGGAGGGGCAACCAGCCCCAGCATTTT.

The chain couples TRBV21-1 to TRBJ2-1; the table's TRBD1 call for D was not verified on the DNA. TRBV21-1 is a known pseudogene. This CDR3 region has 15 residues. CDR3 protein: CASSNGDITYNEQFF. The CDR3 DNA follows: TGTGCCAGCAGCAATGGGGACATAACTTACAATGAGCAGTTCTTC.

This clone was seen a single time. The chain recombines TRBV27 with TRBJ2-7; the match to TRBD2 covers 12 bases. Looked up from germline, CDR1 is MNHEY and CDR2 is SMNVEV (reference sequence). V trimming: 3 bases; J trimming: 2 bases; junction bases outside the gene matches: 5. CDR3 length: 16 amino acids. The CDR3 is CASSLSSGREAYEQYF. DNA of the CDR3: TGTGCCAGCAGTTTGTCTAGCGGGAGGGAGGCCTACGAGCAGTACTTC.

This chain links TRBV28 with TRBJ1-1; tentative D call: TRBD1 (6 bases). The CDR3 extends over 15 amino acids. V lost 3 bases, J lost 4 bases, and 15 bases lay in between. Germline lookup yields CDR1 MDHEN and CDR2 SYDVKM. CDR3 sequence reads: CASSFAGDPTTEAFF. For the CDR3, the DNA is TGTGCCAGCAGTTTTGCAGGGGATCCTACCACTGAAGCTTTCTTT.

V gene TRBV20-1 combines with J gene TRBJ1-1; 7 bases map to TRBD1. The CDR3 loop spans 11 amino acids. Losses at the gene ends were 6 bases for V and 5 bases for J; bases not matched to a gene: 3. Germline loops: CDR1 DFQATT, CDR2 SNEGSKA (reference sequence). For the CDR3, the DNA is TGCAGTGCAACGGGACAGACTGAAGCTTTCTTT. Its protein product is CSATGQTEAFF.

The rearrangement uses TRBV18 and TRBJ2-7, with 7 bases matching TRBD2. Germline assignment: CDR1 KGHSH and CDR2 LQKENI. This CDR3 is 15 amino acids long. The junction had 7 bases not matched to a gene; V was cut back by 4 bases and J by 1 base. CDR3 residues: CASSRPSGTSYEQYF. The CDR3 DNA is TGTGCCAGCTCACGTCCTAGCGGAACGTCCTACGAGCAGTACTTC.

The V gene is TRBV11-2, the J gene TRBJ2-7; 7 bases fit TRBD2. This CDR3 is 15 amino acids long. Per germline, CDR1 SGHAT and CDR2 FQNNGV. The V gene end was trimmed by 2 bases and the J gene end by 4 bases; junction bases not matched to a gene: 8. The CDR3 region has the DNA TGTGCCAGCAGCTTACGGCTTCTAGCGGAGTACGAGCAGTACTTC. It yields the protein CASSLRLLAEYEQYF.

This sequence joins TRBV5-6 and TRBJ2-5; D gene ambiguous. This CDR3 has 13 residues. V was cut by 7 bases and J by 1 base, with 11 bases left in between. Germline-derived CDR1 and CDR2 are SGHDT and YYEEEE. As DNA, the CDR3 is TGTGCCAGCGCCCCCTCCAGCCAAGAGACCCAGTACTTC. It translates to CASAPSSQETQYF.

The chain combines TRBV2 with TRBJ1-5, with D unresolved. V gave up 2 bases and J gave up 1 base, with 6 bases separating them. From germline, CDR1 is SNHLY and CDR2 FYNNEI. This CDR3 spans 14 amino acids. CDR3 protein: CASSEQSSNQPQHF. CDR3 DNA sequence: TGTGCCAGCAGTGAACAGAGCAGCAATCAGCCCCAGCATTTT. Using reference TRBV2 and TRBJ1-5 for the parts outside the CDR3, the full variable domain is EPEVTQTPSHQVTQMGQEVILRCVPISNHLYFYWYRQILGQKVEFLVSFYNNEISEKSEIFDDQFSVERPDGSNFTLKIRSTKLEDSAMYFCASSEQSSNQPQHFGDGTRLSIL.

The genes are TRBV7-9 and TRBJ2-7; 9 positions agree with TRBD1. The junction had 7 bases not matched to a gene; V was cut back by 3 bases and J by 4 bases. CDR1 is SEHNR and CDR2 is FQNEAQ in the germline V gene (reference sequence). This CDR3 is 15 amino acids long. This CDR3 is CASSFLDRGGYEQYF. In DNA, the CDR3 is TGTGCCAGCAGCTTCTTGGACAGGGGTGGTTACGAGCAGTACTTC.

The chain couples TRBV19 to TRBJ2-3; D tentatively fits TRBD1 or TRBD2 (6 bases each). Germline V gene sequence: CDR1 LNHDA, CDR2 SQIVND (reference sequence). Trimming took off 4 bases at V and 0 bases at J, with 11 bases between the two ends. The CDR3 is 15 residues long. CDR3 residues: CASSKGGSSTDTQYF. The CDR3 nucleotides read TGTGCCAGTAGTAAGGGGGGCTCGAGCACAGATACGCAGTATTTT. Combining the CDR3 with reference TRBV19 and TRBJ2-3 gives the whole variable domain DGGITQSPKYLFRKEGQNVTLSCEQNLNHDAMYWYRQDPGQGLRLIYYSQIVNDFQKGDIAEGYSVSREKKESFPLTVTSAQKNPTAFYLCASSKGGSSTDTQYFGPGTRLTVL.

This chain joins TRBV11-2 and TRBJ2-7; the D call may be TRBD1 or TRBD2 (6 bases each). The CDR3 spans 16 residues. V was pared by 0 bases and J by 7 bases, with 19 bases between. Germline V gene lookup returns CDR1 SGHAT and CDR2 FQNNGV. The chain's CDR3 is CASSLDVGRGDEEQYF. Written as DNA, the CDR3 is TGTGCCAGCAGCTTAGATGTTGGTAGGGGGGACGAGGAGCAGTACTTC.

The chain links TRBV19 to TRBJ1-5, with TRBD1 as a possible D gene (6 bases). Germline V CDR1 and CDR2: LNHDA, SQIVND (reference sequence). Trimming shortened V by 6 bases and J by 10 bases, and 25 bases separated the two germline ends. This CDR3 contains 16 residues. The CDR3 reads CASSGGRGQGPQPQHF. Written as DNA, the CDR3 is TGTGCCAGTAGCGGGGGACGGGGGCAGGGGCCTCAACCCCAGCATTTT.

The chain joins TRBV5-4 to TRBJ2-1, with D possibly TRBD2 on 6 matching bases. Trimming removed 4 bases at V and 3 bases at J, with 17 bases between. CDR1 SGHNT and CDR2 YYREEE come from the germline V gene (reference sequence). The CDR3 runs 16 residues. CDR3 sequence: CASSRTTSTIYNEQFF. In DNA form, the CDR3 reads TGTGCCAGCAGCCGAACAACTAGCACAATCTACAATGAGCAGTTCTTC.

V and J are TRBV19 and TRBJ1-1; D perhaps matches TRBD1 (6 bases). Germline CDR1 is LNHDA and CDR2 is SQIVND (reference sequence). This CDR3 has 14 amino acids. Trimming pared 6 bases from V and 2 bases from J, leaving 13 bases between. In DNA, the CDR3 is TGTGCCAGTAGGCCCGGACAGAGTAACACTGAAGCTTTCTTT. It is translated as CASRPGQSNTEAFF.

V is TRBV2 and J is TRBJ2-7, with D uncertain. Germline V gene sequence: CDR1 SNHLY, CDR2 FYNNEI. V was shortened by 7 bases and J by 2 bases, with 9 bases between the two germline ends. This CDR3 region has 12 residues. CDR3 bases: TGTGCCAGCAATTACAGTCCCTACGAGCAGTACTTC. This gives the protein CASNYSPYEQYF.

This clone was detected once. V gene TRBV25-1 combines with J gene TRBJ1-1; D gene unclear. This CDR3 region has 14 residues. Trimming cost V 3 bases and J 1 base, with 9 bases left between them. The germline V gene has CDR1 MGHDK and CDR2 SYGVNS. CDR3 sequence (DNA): TGTGCCAGCAGTGAGGGCCTGAGGAACACTGAAGCTTTCTTT. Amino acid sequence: CASSEGLRNTEAFF.

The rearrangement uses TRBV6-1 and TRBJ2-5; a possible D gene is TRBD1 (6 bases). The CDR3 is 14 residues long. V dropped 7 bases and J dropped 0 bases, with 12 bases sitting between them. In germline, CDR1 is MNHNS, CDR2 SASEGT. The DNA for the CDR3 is TGTGCCAGCAATCGGGCAGGGGACCAAGAGACCCAGTACTTC. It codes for CASNRAGDQETQYF.

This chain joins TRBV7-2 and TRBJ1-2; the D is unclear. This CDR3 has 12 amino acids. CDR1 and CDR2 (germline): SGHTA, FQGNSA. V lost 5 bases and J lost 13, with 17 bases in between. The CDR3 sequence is CASSRQETEGTF. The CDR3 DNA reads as TGTGCCAGCAGCCGCCAGGAGACTGAGGGCACCTTC.

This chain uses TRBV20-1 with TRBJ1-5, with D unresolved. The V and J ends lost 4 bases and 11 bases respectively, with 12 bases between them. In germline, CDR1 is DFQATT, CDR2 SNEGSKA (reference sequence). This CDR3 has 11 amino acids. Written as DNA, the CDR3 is TGCAGTGCTACCGACCCTACGTCCCAGCATTTT. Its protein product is CSATDPTSQHF.

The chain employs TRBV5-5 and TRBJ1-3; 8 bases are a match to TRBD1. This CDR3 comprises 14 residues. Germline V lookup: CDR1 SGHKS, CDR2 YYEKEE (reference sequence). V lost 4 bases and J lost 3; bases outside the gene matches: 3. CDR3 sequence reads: CASSQGAVGNTIYF. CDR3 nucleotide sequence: TGTGCCAGCAGCCAGGGGGCGGTTGGAAACACCATATATTTT.

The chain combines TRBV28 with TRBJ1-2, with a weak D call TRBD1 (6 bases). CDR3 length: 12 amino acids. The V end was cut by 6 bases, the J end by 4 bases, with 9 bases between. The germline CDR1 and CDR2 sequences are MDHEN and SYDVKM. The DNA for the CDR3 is TGTGCCAGCAGAGACAGGAGCTATGGCTACACCTTC. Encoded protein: CASRDRSYGYTF.